The 24 T cell receptor beta chains presented below share a single source sample, sequenced in a study of T-cell memory formation after mild COVID-19. One entry per CDR3 protein, called by TCRdb with MiXCR from the 5' RACE reads. Of about half a million distinct CDR3 sequences listed, around a sixth are singletons. Sequencing was carried out using PBMCs or a T cell subset sorted from them (not recorded which). These TCRs come from an adult woman who had mild COVID-19 (a few samples of this study predate the infection). Cell type and time point are not known.

This chain links TRBV2 with TRBJ2-3; tentatively, D is TRBD1 (5 bases). The CDR3 runs 15 residues. Germline-derived CDR1 and CDR2 are SNHLY and FYNNEI. V was cut by 6 bases and J by 1 base, with 14 bases left in between. CDR3 sequence reads: CASRLEGAGTDTQYF. In nucleotides, the CDR3 is TGTGCCAGCAGACTCGAAGGGGCTGGCACAGATACGCAGTATTTT.

The rearrangement links TRBV12-3 or TRBV12-4 to TRBJ1-2, with a possible D match to TRBD1 (5 bases). The CDR3 runs 15 residues. V was trimmed by 1 base and J by 5 bases, leaving 14 bases between them. The CDR3 DNA reads TGTGCCAGCAGTTTAGAAGGTTGGCAGGGATATGGCTACACCTTC. Translated, it gives CASSLEGWQGYGYTF.

The chain couples TRBV6-5 to TRBJ2-2, with D unclear. The CDR3 has 14 residues. V was shortened by 6 bases and J by 5 bases, with 13 bases between the two germline ends. Per the germline V gene, CDR1 is MNHEY and CDR2 is SVGAGI. CDR3 sequence: CASSFLGQTGELFF. CDR3 coding DNA: TGTGCCAGCAGCTTTTTAGGGCAAACCGGGGAGCTGTTTTTT.

This clonotype was seen many times. This sequence joins TRBV6-5 and TRBJ2-7, with TRBD1 matching 9 bases. Germline V gene data show CDR1 as MNHEY and CDR2 as SVGAGI. The CDR3 sequence is 11 residues long. CDR3 DNA sequence: TGTGCGGCGGGACAGGGTTACGAGCAGTACTTC. Translating it yields CAAGQGYEQYF.

This clonotype was detected a few times. One end of the junction fails to match germline, which may point to a read error. This rearrangement joins TRBV7-7 to TRBJ2-1; 9 bases map to TRBD1. Germline CDR1 reads SSHAT; CDR2 reads FNYEAQ (reference sequence). The CDR3 loop spans 15 amino acids. CDR3 residues: CASSLETGGSNEQFF. CDR3 bases: TGTGCTAGCAGCTTAGAGACAGGGGGATCGAATGAGCAGTTCTTC. Drawing the rest from reference TRBV7-7 and TRBJ2-1, the complete variable domain is GAGVSQSPRYKVTKRGQDVTLRCDPISSHATLYWYQQALGQGPEFLTYFNYEAQPDKSGLPSDRFSAERPEGSISTLTIQRTEQRDSAMYRCASSLETGGSNEQFFGPGTRLTVL.

The gene calls are TRBV7-2 and TRBJ2-1, with 11 bases matching TRBD2. V lost 0 bases and J lost 10; bases outside the gene matches: 5. The CDR3 loop spans 15 amino acids. The V gene's germline CDR1 is SGHTA and CDR2 FQGNSA. The CDR3 here is CASSLAIAGGLEQFF. CDR3 nucleotide sequence: TGTGCCAGCAGCTTAGCCATAGCGGGAGGGCTAGAGCAGTTCTTC. Full variable domain (outside the CDR3, taken from reference TRBV7-2 and TRBJ2-1): GAGVSQSPSNKVTEKGKDVELRCDPISGHTALYWYRQSLGQGLEFLIYFQGNSAPDKSGLPSDRFSAERTGGSVSTLTIQRTQQEDSAVYLCASSLAIAGGLEQFFGPGTRLTVL.

The chain uses TRBV7-6 and TRBJ1-1, with 7 positions matching TRBD1. V lost 5 bases, J lost 3 bases, and 9 bases stayed unmatched. The CDR3 has 15 amino acids. Germline CDR1 and CDR2: SGHVS and FNYEAQ. The CDR3, as DNA: TGTGCCAGCAGCCCCAGGACAACAGGGGACACTGAAGCTTTCTTT. This sequence encodes CASSPRTTGDTEAFF.

The chain combines TRBV11-2 with TRBJ1-1, with D possibly matching TRBD1 (5 bases). This CDR3 comprises 15 residues. V lost 1 base to trimming and J lost 1 base, with 10 bases between them. Looked up from germline, CDR1 is SGHAT and CDR2 is FQNNGV. The CDR3, as DNA: TGTGCCAGCAGCTTAGGTGGGGGGAGGAACACTGAAGCTTTCTTT. This encodes CASSLGGGRNTEAFF.

This clonotype has only a few counts. V usage is TRBV27 and J usage is TRBJ1-1, with D uncertain. CDR3 size: 14 residues. CDR1 and CDR2 (germline): MNHEY, SMNVEV (reference sequence). Trimming pared 0 bases from V and 3 bases from J, leaving 8 bases between. Here the CDR3 reads CASSLSGLDTEAFF. The CDR3 nucleotides are TGTGCCAGCAGTTTATCAGGGCTAGACACTGAAGCTTTCTTT.

The CDR3 reads CASSFLQGTEAFF. As DNA, the CDR3 is TGCGCCAGCAGCTTCCTACAGGGAACTGAAGCTTTCTTT. The V gene is TRBV5-1, the J gene TRBJ1-1; D possibly corresponds to TRBD1 (6 bases). Germline values: CDR1 SGHRS, CDR2 YFSETQ. V dropped 2 bases and J dropped 5 bases, with 10 bases sitting between them. The CDR3 contains 13 residues.

The V and J genes are TRBV20-1 and TRBJ1-5; tentatively, D is TRBD1 (6 bases). From germline, CDR1 is DFQATT and CDR2 SNEGSKA (reference sequence). The V gene lost 5 bases and the J gene lost 5 bases, with 16 bases spanning the gap. This CDR3 has 14 residues. This chain's CDR3 is CSAFPTKGDQPQHF. DNA for the CDR3: TGCAGTGCTTTCCCAACTAAGGGGGATCAGCCCCAGCATTTT.

The chain carries TRBV27 and TRBJ2-7; 7 positions match TRBD1. The CDR3 has 16 residues. CDR1 is MNHEY, CDR2 SMNVEV, per germline (reference sequence). V was clipped by 6 bases and J by 0 bases; unmatched bases: 11. The CDR3 here is CASRPQGTLSSYEQYF. As DNA, the CDR3 is TGTGCCAGCAGACCACAGGGGACCTTGAGCTCCTACGAGCAGTACTTC.

This clonotype came up many times. This chain uses TRBV29-1 with TRBJ2-3; D is perhaps TRBD1 (5 bases). The CDR3 totals 12 residues. V shed 5 bases and J shed 3 bases, with 9 bases lying between them. CDR1 SQVTM and CDR2 ANQGSEA come from the germline V gene. The CDR3 region has the DNA TGCAGCGTTAAAAGGGGAACAGATACGCAGTATTTT. Translating gives CSVKRGTDTQYF.

V gene TRBV5-1 combines with J gene TRBJ2-3; D perhaps matches TRBD2 (7 bases). The CDR3 loop spans 16 amino acids. The V and J ends lost 0 bases and 2 bases respectively, with 13 bases between them. Germline assignment: CDR1 SGHRS and CDR2 YFSETQ. CDR3 sequence: CASSLAGGGHTDTQYF. CDR3 nucleotide sequence: TGCGCCAGCAGCTTGGCCGGCGGGGGCCACACAGATACGCAGTATTTT.

In its sample, this clonotype was seen a few times. This sequence joins TRBV5-1 and TRBJ2-7; 7 bases agree with TRBD1. The V and J ends lost 7 bases and 5 bases, in that order; junction bases with no gene match: 9. Germline CDR1 and CDR2: SGHRS and YFSETQ. The CDR3 is made up of 13 amino acids. The CDR3 is CASGRQGWDEQYF. CDR3 bases: TGCGCCAGCGGAAGACAGGGTTGGGACGAGCAGTACTTC.

The chain couples TRBV12-3 or TRBV12-4 to TRBJ2-1; D unresolved. CDR3 length equals 16 residues. The V end lost 4 bases, the J end lost 1 base, and 14 bases lay between the germline ends. The CDR3 loop is CASSSNPDISYNEQFF. The CDR3 DNA sequence: TGTGCCAGCAGTTCCAACCCCGACATTTCCTACAATGAGCAGTTCTTC.

The chain is built from TRBV7-9 and TRBJ1-2; 7 bases are a match to TRBD1. The V gene's germline CDR1 is SEHNR and CDR2 FQNEAQ (reference sequence). J gave up 0 bases and V 1 base, and 2 bases lay outside the gene matches. The CDR3 is 15 amino acids. CDR3 sequence: CASSLVGQANYGYTF. Here the CDR3 DNA reads TGTGCCAGCAGCTTAGTTGGACAGGCTAACTATGGCTACACCTTC.

The rearrangement links TRBV27 to TRBJ1-5; 7 bases align to TRBD1. CDR3 length: 14 residues. Per germline, CDR1 MNHEY and CDR2 SMNVEV (reference sequence). The V and J ends lost 5 bases and 6 bases, in that order; junction bases with no gene match: 7. The CDR3 sequence: CASSPGQEGQPQHF. The CDR3 bases are TGTGCCAGCAGTCCCGGACAGGAAGGTCAGCCCCAGCATTTT.

The chain carries TRBV27 and TRBJ2-4; D is undetermined. V lost 2 bases to trimming and J lost 9 bases, with 14 bases between them. The CDR3 runs to 14 residues. Germline CDR1 MNHEY, CDR2 SMNVEV (reference sequence). CDR3 amino acids: CASSLGSGSGIQYF. The CDR3 nucleotides are TGTGCCAGCAGTTTAGGATCCGGGTCCGGCATTCAGTACTTC.

This clonotype was recorded once. The chain couples TRBV5-1 to TRBJ2-6; D might be TRBD1 or TRBD2, each matching 5 bases. Germline CDR1 and CDR2: SGHRS and YFSETQ. The CDR3 is 16 residues long. Trimming took 4 bases from V and 0 from J, leaving 11 bases between them. CDR3 region: CASSGDGVSGANVLTF. The DNA for the CDR3 is TGCGCCAGCAGCGGGGACGGTGTCTCTGGGGCCAACGTCCTGACTTTC.

This chain uses TRBV20-1 with TRBJ1-2; 10 bases line up with TRBD1. The CDR3 length is 15 residues. In germline, CDR1 is DFQATT, CDR2 SNEGSKA (reference sequence). The V segment lost 0 bases and the J segment 8 bases; nucleotides outside the gene matches: 9. CDR3 in DNA: TGCAGTGCTAGAGATCTGACAGGGGGCTTGGAGGGCTACACCTTC. It yields the protein CSARDLTGGLEGYTF.

The chain joins TRBV10-3 to TRBJ2-1; possible D gene TRBD2, 5 bases. This CDR3 has 19 residues. The germline V and J ends were trimmed by 1 base and 8 bases, with 27 bases remaining between them. The germline CDR1 and CDR2 sequences are ENHRY and SYGVKD. CDR3 coding DNA: TGTGCCATCAGTGAGTGTGTAGGCTGCTGGGCTAGCTTCAACGATGAGCAGTTCTTC. Its translation is CAISECVGCWASFNDEQFF.

The chain combines TRBV20-1 with TRBJ2-2, with D perhaps matching TRBD2 (5 bases). The V and J ends lost 1 base and 0 bases respectively, with 15 bases between them. CDR1 DFQATT and CDR2 SNEGSKA come from the germline V gene (reference sequence). The CDR3 has 17 residues. CDR3 in amino acids: CSARARRLLANTGELFF. DNA for the CDR3: TGCAGTGCTAGAGCCCGGAGGCTACTCGCGAACACCGGGGAGCTGTTTTTT.

In its sample, this clonotype was seen a few times. The rearrangement joins TRBV3-1 to TRBJ1-2; tentatively, D is TRBD1 (6 bases). The CDR3 runs 13 residues. Germline V lookup: CDR1 LGHDT, CDR2 YNNKEL (reference sequence). Trimming cost V 1 base and J 4 bases, with 7 bases left between them. The CDR3 bases are TGTGCCAGCAGCCAAGTAGGGGGCTATGGCTACACCTTC. Residues: CASSQVGGYGYTF.